This T cell receptor beta chain stems from a study of T cell responses to AZD1222 COVID-19 vaccine. Study findings and constraints: Once two AZD1222 doses were given, Spike-specific TCR breadth and depth went up. Variant regions that are unmutated are reportedly the target of nearly half of spike-specific TCRs. It was only a handful of AZD1222 recipients who were seropositive at baseline.

Looked up from germline, CDR1 is LNHNV and CDR2 is YYDKDF (reference sequence). V was trimmed by 1 base and J by 5 bases, leaving 11 bases between them. This CDR3 is 14 amino acids long. Some second doses came at about 4 weeks and others at about 12 weeks; these were pooled. Regarding this clone: No antigen is known for it.

Clones were sequenced by immunoSEQ multiplex PCR, and TCRdb holds only the in-frame ones, with some missing. In the table there are more than 85,000 clones, roughly 90% of which are singletons. The chain employs TRBV15 and TRBJ1-1; D gene unclear. The source was peripheral blood, collected 28 days after the second AZD1222 dose. The sequence derives from an adult who received the AZD1222 COVID-19 vaccine. The CDR3 DNA reads as TGTGCCACCAGCAGAGCACAGACGGTAACTGAAGCTTTCTTT. Its translation is CATSRAQTVTEAFF.